This TCR beta chain was retrieved from a study of blood T cell repertoires in COVID-19. Across the whole study: Collection of acute and convalescent COVID-19 samples took place in the United States, Italy and Spain.

Per the original methods: From reference gene primer amplification, estimates of nucleated cell counts were derived. Generated by immunoSEQ multiplex PCR, the TCRdb table keeps only in-frame clones and is missing some. V and J calls and clone size follow that table, whereas D and trimming were derived from the DNA. The top ten clones hold about 37% of a sample with 130,000 to 150,000 clones, 80% to 90% of them seen once. CDR1 MGHRA and CDR2 YSYEKL come from the germline V gene. The CDR3 runs 15 residues. Trimming removed 3 bases from V and 4 bases from J; junction bases left unmatched: 7. The sample was peripheral blood. The chain employs TRBV4-1 and TRBJ1-1; 8 bases align to TRBD1. The receptor was derived from a man over 45 who had recovered from COVID-19. The CDR3 DNA reads TGCGCCAGCAGCCATTTCCTCAGGGGGCGCACTGAAGCTTTCTTT. Its protein is CASSHFLRGRTEAFF.